The clone carrying this TCR beta chain was counted many times. Its antigen is still unknown. This sample stems from a study of neurological immune-mediated disorders. The length of the CDR3 is 14 residues. The germline V gene has CDR1 SGHAT and CDR2 FQNNGV. Trimming took 1 base from V and 6 from J; bases not matched to a gene: 3. The study's findings and limits: Clinical and MRI features did not associate with the cluster found in multiple sclerosis patients.

With 10-nucleotide random UMIs, 5'RACE was used to make the cDNA. MiXCR, applied by TCRdb to the 5' RACE reads, yields one record per CDR3 protein. The table includes about 65,000 distinct CDR3 sequences, over 4% detected once. The rearrangement links TRBV11-2 to TRBJ2-3; TRBD1 matches at 8 bases. The source of this sequence is a man aged 45-65 years with multiple sclerosis. Sample: PBMCs. The CDR3 spells CASSLADRADTQYF. The CDR3 nucleotides are TGTGCCAGCAGCTTAGCGGACAGGGCTGATACGCAGTATTTT.